Shown below are 26 T cell receptor beta chains from a single sample sequenced in a study of OX40 agonist ivuxolimab in advanced cancers. Sequencing was performed with immunoSEQ multiplex PCR; in TCRdb, only in-frame clones are kept and a portion is missing. Of roughly 82,000 clones detected, around 78% appear once; the ten largest clones hold around 0.88%. The material sequenced was CD4+ or CD8+ T cells sorted from blood, taken in a trial of the OX40 agonist ivuxolimab. The receptors derive from an adult with an advanced solid tumor such as melanoma, head and neck, liver or kidney cancer.

The chain employs TRBV18 and TRBJ1-2, with a tentative D call TRBD1 (5 bases). The CDR3 consists of 14 residues. Germline V gene sequence: CDR1 KGHSH, CDR2 LQKENI. Deletions cut 5 bases from V and 1 base from J, with 11 bases between. CDR3 coding DNA: TGTGCCAGCTCAAACACAGGAGATAACTATGGCTACACCTTC. It codes for CASSNTGDNYGYTF.

The rearrangement links TRBV7-3 to TRBJ2-1; perhaps TRBD1 as D (5 bases). This CDR3 is 14 amino acids long. Germline V gives CDR1 SGHTA, CDR2 FQGTGA. V lost 1 base and J lost 3, with 7 bases in between. The CDR3 loop reads CASSLRQNYNEQFF. CDR3 bases: TGTGCCAGCAGCTTAAGACAGAACTACAATGAGCAGTTCTTC.

The genes are TRBV7-2 and TRBJ2-7; D tentatively fits TRBD1 or TRBD2 (5 bases each). The CDR3 covers 14 residues. Looked up from germline, CDR1 is SGHTA and CDR2 is FQGNSA. V was pared by 5 bases and J by 1 base, with 12 bases between. CDR3 in DNA: TGTGCCAGCAGCCAGGGACGGATGTCCTACGAGCAGTACTTC. Translating gives CASSQGRMSYEQYF.

The gene calls are TRBV7-9 and TRBJ2-1, with 9 positions matching TRBD2. Germline CDR1 is SEHNR and CDR2 is FQNEAQ (reference sequence). The ends lost 5 bases at V and 3 bases at J; junction bases unmatched: 17. This CDR3 contains 19 residues. CDR3 sequence: CASSPEAGPGRGGYNEQFF. As DNA, the CDR3 is TGTGCCAGCAGCCCCGAAGCGGGACCGGGGCGGGGGGGCTACAATGAGCAGTTCTTC.

The CDR3 DNA reads as TGTGCCAGCAGCTTAGGGCAGGGGGTCTGGGATACGCAGTATTTT. Translating it yields CASSLGQGVWDTQYF. The chain has TRBV7-7 and TRBJ2-3; TRBD1 matches 7 bases. CDR1 and CDR2 from the germline V gene are SSHAT and FNYEAQ (reference sequence). The CDR3 extends over 15 amino acids. Trimming cost V 1 base and J 6 bases; bases outside gene matches: 7.

V is TRBV19 and J is TRBJ2-1, with a weak D call TRBD1 (5 bases). Germline CDR1 LNHDA, CDR2 SQIVND (reference sequence). The CDR3 covers 15 residues. Trimming shortened V by 7 bases and J by 2 bases, and 15 bases separated the two germline ends. CDR3 sequence (DNA): TGTGCCAGTAAAAGTCAAGGGGCTACCTACAATGAGCAGTTCTTC. This translates into CASKSQGATYNEQFF.

This sequence joins TRBV5-1 and TRBJ1-2; perhaps TRBD1 as D (5 bases). This CDR3 has 13 amino acids. The germline V gene has CDR1 SGHRS and CDR2 YFSETQ. V lost 5 bases and J 2 bases, leaving 10 bases between the germline ends. CDR3 in DNA: TGCGCCAGCAGTCGTGGACAAAACTATGGCTACACCTTC. Protein product: CASSRGQNYGYTF.

V gene TRBV6-5 combines with J gene TRBJ1-5, with D uncertain. CDR3 length: 14 amino acids. V was pared by 7 bases and J by 5 bases, with 15 bases between. Germline V CDR1 and CDR2: MNHEY, SVGAGI. CDR3 sequence (DNA): TGTGCCAGCACTAACCCTGACACCTATCAGCCCCAGCATTTT. Translation: CASTNPDTYQPQHF.

The chain uses TRBV6-1 and TRBJ1-4; D is possibly TRBD1 (5 bases). This CDR3 is 13 amino acids long. Trimming removed 4 bases at V and 7 bases at J, with 10 bases between. Germline CDR1 reads MNHNS; CDR2 reads SASEGT. CDR3 sequence: CASSGGNPEKLFF. The CDR3 DNA reads TGTGCCAGCAGTGGGGGGAACCCTGAAAAACTGTTTTTT.

The chain has TRBV5-8 and TRBJ1-3; D is uncertain. The CDR3 spans 16 residues. V was cut by 3 bases and J by 0 bases, with 13 bases left in between. The germline V gene has CDR1 SGHTS and CDR2 YDEGEE. This CDR3 reads CASSWDRTYSGNTIYF. In DNA form, the CDR3 reads TGTGCCAGCAGCTGGGATAGGACCTACTCTGGAAACACCATATATTTT.

This clone has ten or more counts. The CDR3 reads CASSPRTDAVEAFF. CDR3 DNA: TGCGCCAGCAGCCCCCGGACGGACGCGGTAGAAGCTTTCTTT. The genes are TRBV5-1 and TRBJ1-1; no definite D call. The CDR3 has 14 amino acids. Trimming removed 4 bases from V and 8 bases from J, with 18 bases in between. CDR1 and CDR2 (germline): SGHRS, YFSETQ.

J is TRBJ2-7 and V is TRBV5-4; 9 bases map to TRBD1. Germline V lookup: CDR1 SGHNT, CDR2 YYREEE (reference sequence). The junction had 6 bases not matched to a gene; V was cut back by 4 bases and J by 4 bases. This CDR3 region has 14 residues. CDR3 nucleotide sequence: TGTGCCAGCAGCCCGGGGACAGGGCTATACGAGCAGTACTTC. This translates into CASSPGTGLYEQYF.

The J gene is TRBJ1-5, the V gene TRBV6-5; D perhaps matches TRBD1 (5 bases). V was cut by 6 bases and J by 0 bases, with 12 bases left in between. This CDR3 has 15 amino acids. Germline CDR1 and CDR2: MNHEY and SVGAGI. CDR3 residues: CASRIRVYSNQPQHF. The CDR3 coding sequence is TGTGCCAGCAGAATCAGGGTTTATAGCAATCAGCCCCAGCATTTT.

This chain links TRBV18 with TRBJ1-1, with D unresolved. CDR3 size: 12 residues. Germline CDR1 and CDR2: KGHSH and LQKENI. V was trimmed by 6 bases and J by 1 base, leaving 6 bases between them. The CDR3 coding sequence is TGTGCCAGCTCTGCGGGGAACACTGAAGCTTTCTTT. Its translation is CASSAGNTEAFF.

The table lists this clone with a few counts. The rearrangement joins TRBV18 to TRBJ2-5; 9 positions match TRBD2. The germline V gene has CDR1 KGHSH and CDR2 LQKENI. This CDR3 has 14 residues. Losses at the gene ends were 9 bases for V and 5 bases for J; bases not matched to a gene: 10. The CDR3 nucleotides read TGTGCCAGTACCGGCGGGGGGGCCCGGGAGACCCAGTACTTC. It yields the protein CASTGGGARETQYF.

The chain combines TRBV11-1 with TRBJ2-5; 8 bases align to TRBD2. V shed 1 base and J 4 bases; nucleotides not matched to a gene: 11. Germline assignment: CDR1 SGHAT and CDR2 FQDESV (reference sequence). This CDR3 comprises 17 residues. CDR3 residues: CASSLVLPPGGGETQYF. CDR3 nucleotides: TGTGCCAGCAGCTTAGTTTTACCCCCGGGAGGGGGAGAGACCCAGTACTTC.

This chain links TRBV30 with TRBJ2-3; D might be TRBD2 (5 bases). The CDR3 runs 12 residues. Germline CDR1 and CDR2: GTSNPN and SVGIG (reference sequence). V was pared by 3 bases and J by 4 bases, with 8 bases between. CDR3 bases: TGTGCCTGGAGCGGGGTCCCAGATACGCAGTATTTT. Protein sequence: CAWSGVPDTQYF.

This rearrangement joins TRBV7-9 to TRBJ1-1, with D maybe TRBD1 (5 bases). The length of the CDR3 is 13 residues. V lost 3 bases to trimming and J lost 3 bases, with 8 bases between them. Germline loops: CDR1 SEHNR, CDR2 FQNEAQ (reference sequence). The CDR3 DNA reads TGTGCCAGCAGCTTCCAAGGGGACACTGAAGCTTTCTTT. Its translation is CASSFQGDTEAFF.

As regards this clone: An end of the junction differs from the germline gene, which may be a read error. The gene calls are TRBV6-5 and TRBJ2-2; D may be TRBD2 (6 bases). Germline V gives CDR1 MNHEY, CDR2 SVGAGI. This CDR3 has 11 amino acids. CDR3 in amino acids: CASSRWGEVFF. As DNA, the CDR3 is TGTGCCAGCAGCCGCTGGGGGGAGGTGTTTTTT.

The chain uses TRBV4-1 and TRBJ1-1, with D uncertain. Germline V CDR1 and CDR2: MGHRA, YSYEKL. Between the trimmed V and J ends, which lost 1 base and 3 bases, there was a span of 12 bases. The CDR3 contains 15 residues. In nucleotides, the CDR3 is TGCGCCAGCAGCCAAGGTCGGAGCGAGGACACTGAAGCTTTCTTT. It translates to CASSQGRSEDTEAFF.

The rearrangement joins TRBV4-3 to TRBJ2-1; D unresolved. This CDR3 spans 14 amino acids. Germline CDR1 and CDR2: LGHNA and YSLEER. V lost 0 bases and J 5 bases, leaving 8 bases between the germline ends. The CDR3 DNA reads as TGCGCCAGCAGCCAAGATCGGGCAGACAATGAGCAGTTCTTC. It is translated as CASSQDRADNEQFF.

This chain connects TRBV28 to TRBJ1-6, with 11 bases aligning to TRBD1. V lost 5 bases, J lost 8 bases, and 8 bases stayed unmatched. The germline V gene encodes CDR1 MDHEN and CDR2 SYDVKM. The CDR3 runs to 16 residues. CDR3: CASSTPGQGEHSPLHF. CDR3 DNA: TGTGCCAGCAGTACCCCGGGACAGGGGGAGCATTCACCCCTCCACTTT. The complete variable domain, with remaining parts taken from reference TRBV28 and TRBJ1-6, reads DVKVTQSSRYLVKRTGEKVFLECVQDMDHENMFWYRQDPGLGLRLIYFSYDVKMKEKGDIPEGYSVSREKKERFSLILESASTNQTSMYLCASSTPGQGEHSPLHFGNGTRLTVT.

V usage is TRBV7-9 and J usage is TRBJ2-1, with TRBD2 matching 7 bases. CDR1 and CDR2 (germline): SEHNR, FQNEAQ (reference sequence). J gave up 5 bases and V 2 bases, and 3 bases lay outside the gene matches. The CDR3 is 14 amino acids. CDR3 bases: TGTGCCAGCAGCTTACGGGAGGCGGACAATGAGCAGTTCTTC. Translated: CASSLREADNEQFF.

CDR3 DNA sequence: TGTGCCAGCGGACTCACAACAGGGGGCACTGAAGCTTTCTTT. This encodes CASGLTTGGTEAFF. V is TRBV7-2 and J is TRBJ1-1; 8 bases are a match to TRBD1. The V gene's germline CDR1 is SGHTA and CDR2 FQGNSA. CDR3 length: 14 residues. V lost 8 bases to trimming and J lost 4 bases; unmatched junction nucleotides: 9.

This clone appeared a single time. The chain carries TRBV19 and TRBJ2-1, with 8 bases lining up with TRBD2. CDR3 size: 20 residues. The germline V gene has CDR1 LNHDA and CDR2 SQIVND (reference sequence). V gave up 5 bases and J gave up 3 bases; unmatched junction bases: 21. For the CDR3, the DNA is TGTGCCAGTAGTCCACCGGTGGCGGGGGGCCTCGATTACCTCTACAATGAGCAGTTCTTC. Translated: CASSPPVAGGLDYLYNEQFF.

CDR3: CASSQESARHNEQFF. The CDR3, as DNA: TGCGCCAGCAGCCAAGAGTCTGCCAGGCACAATGAGCAGTTCTTC. The chain employs TRBV4-3 and TRBJ2-1; D is undetermined. V dropped 0 bases and J dropped 5 bases, with 11 bases sitting between them. CDR1 is LGHNA and CDR2 is YSLEER in the germline V gene. The CDR3 consists of 15 residues.